One T cell receptor beta chain is described in this entry. Antigen unknown. The sample belongs to a study of T cell repertoires in ileal Crohn's disease. Study overall: Patients had a median approximately 8-year disease duration, and around 35% were active smokers. M0 samples are biopsies from inflamed ileum in the resection specimen.

Time point: inflamed ileum from the surgical specimen. Study-wide results and caveats: Every patient over 26.8% clonality showed endoscopic recurrence. Compared with CD4 T cells, sorted CD8 cells carried more expanded clones.

Looked up from germline, CDR1 is LNHDA and CDR2 is SQIVND (reference sequence). CDR3 size: 17 residues. Trimming cost V 5 bases and J 2 bases, with 21 bases left between them. Only in-frame clones appear in the TCRdb table, and some are missing; sequencing was by immunoSEQ multiplex PCR. This sample yields 13,000 or so clones, of which approximately 80% are seen a single time; 14% belongs to the top ten. The specimen sequenced was ileal tissue. The chain combines TRBV19 with TRBJ1-1, with D possibly being TRBD1 (6 bases). This sequence originates from an adult with Crohn's disease. Here the CDR3 DNA reads TGTGCCAGTAGTCTAGGGTCCTGGGGGCAGTTAAACACTGAAGCTTTCTTT. It specifies CASSLGSWGQLNTEAFF. Variable domain in full (rest from reference TRBV19 and TRBJ1-1): DGGITQSPKYLFRKEGQNVTLSCEQNLNHDAMYWYRQDPGQGLRLIYYSQIVNDFQKGDIAEGYSVSREKKESFPLTVTSAQKNPTAFYLCASSLGSWGQLNTEAFFGQGTRLTVV.